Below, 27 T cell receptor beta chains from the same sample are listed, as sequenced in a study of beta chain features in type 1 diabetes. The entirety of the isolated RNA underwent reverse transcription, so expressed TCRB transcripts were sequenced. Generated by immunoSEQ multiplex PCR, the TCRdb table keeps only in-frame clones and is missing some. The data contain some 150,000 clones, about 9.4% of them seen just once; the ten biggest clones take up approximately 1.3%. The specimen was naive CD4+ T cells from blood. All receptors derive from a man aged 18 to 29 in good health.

The CDR3 region has the DNA TGTGCCAGCAGTTTTGACAGGGCTTCCTACGAGCAGTACTTC. Translating it yields CASSFDRASYEQYF. The V call is TRBV28, the J call TRBJ2-7, with 7 bases that match TRBD1. Germline values: CDR1 MDHEN, CDR2 SYDVKM. The CDR3 covers 14 residues. Trimming cost V 3 bases and J 1 base; bases outside gene matches: 3.

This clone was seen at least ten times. CDR3 region: CAWSPGGYGYTF. The CDR3 DNA follows: TGTGCCTGGAGCCCCGGGGGTTATGGCTACACCTTC. V and J are TRBV30 and TRBJ1-2, with a possible D match to TRBD1 (5 bases). The CDR3 loop spans 12 amino acids. The V end lost 3 bases, the J end lost 5 bases, and 10 bases lay between the germline ends. Germline V gives CDR1 GTSNPN, CDR2 SVGIG (reference sequence).

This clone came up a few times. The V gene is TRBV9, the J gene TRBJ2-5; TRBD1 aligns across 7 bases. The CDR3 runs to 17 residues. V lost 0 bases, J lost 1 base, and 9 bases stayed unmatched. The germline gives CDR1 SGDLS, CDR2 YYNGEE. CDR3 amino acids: CASSVGSGQSFQETQYF. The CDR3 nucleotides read TGTGCCAGCAGCGTAGGTTCGGGACAGAGCTTCCAAGAGACCCAGTACTTC.

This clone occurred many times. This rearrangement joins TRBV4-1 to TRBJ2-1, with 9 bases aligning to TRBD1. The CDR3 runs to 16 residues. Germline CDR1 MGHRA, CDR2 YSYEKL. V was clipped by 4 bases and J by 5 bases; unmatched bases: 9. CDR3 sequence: CASSRRQGEGDNEQFF. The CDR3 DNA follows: TGCGCCAGCAGCCGTAGACAGGGGGAAGGGGACAATGAGCAGTTCTTC.

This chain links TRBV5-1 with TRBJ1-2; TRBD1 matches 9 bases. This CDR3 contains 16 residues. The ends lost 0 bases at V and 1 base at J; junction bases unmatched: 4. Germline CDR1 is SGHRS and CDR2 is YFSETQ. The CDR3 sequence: CASSLGATGGNYGYTF. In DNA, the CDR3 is TGCGCCAGCAGCTTGGGAGCGACAGGGGGTAACTATGGCTACACCTTC.

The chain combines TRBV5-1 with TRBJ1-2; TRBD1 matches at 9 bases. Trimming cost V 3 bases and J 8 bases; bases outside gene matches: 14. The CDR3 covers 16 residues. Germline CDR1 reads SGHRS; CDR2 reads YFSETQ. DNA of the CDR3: TGCGCCAGCAGCTCAGCACAGGGGGCGTATCAAGGCGGCTACACCTTC. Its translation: CASSSAQGAYQGGYTF.

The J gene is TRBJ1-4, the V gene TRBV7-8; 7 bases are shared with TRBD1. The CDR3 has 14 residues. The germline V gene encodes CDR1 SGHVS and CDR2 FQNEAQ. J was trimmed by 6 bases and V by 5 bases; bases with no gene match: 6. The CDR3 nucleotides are TGTGCCAGCAGCCTTGGACAGGAGGATGAAAAACTGTTTTTT. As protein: CASSLGQEDEKLFF.

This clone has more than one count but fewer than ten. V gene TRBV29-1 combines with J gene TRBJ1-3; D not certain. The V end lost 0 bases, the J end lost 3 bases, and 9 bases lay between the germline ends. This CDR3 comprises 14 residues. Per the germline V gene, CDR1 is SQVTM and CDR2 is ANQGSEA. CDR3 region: CSVEDQAGGNTIYF. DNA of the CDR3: TGCAGCGTTGAAGATCAGGCAGGTGGAAACACCATATATTTT.

CDR3 residues: CASSLAGTGGNTIYF. The CDR3 DNA follows: TGTGCCAGCAGCTTAGCTGGGACAGGGGGAAACACCATATATTTT. J is TRBJ1-3 and V is TRBV7-9; 9 bases map to TRBD1. The CDR3 length is 15 residues. Germline CDR1 SEHNR, CDR2 FQNEAQ (reference sequence). Trimming at V came to 0 bases and at J to 4 bases, leaving 1 base not matched to a gene. The full variable domain, completed using reference TRBV7-9 and TRBJ1-3, is DTGVSQNPRHKITKRGQNVTFRCDPISEHNRLYWYRQTLGQGPEFLTYFQNEAQLEKSRLLSDRFSAERPKGSFSTLEIQRTEQGDSAMYLCASSLAGTGGNTIYFGEGSWLTVV.

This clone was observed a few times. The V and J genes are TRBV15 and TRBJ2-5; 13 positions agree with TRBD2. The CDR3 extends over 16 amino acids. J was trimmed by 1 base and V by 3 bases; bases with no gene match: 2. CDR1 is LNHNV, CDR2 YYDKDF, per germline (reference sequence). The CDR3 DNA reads TGTGCCACCAGCAGGGGGACTAGCGGGACCCAAGAGACCCAGTACTTC. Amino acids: CATSRGTSGTQETQYF.

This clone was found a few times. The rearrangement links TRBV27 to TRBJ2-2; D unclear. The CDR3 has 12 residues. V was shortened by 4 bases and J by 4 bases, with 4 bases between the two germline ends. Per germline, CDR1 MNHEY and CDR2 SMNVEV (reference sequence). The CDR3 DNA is TGTGCCAGCAGTTCCGGCACCGGGGAGCTGTTTTTT. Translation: CASSSGTGELFF.

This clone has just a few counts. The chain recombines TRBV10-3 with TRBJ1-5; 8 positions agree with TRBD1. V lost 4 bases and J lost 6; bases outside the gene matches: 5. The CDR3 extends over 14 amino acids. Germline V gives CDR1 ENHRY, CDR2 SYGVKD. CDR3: CAISGGQVSQPQHF. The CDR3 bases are TGTGCCATCAGTGGGGGACAGGTGAGTCAGCCCCAGCATTTT.

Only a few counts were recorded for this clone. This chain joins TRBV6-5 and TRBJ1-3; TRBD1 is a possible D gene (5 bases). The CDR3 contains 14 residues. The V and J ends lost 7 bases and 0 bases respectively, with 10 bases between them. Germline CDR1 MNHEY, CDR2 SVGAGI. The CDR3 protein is CASMGGFSGNTIYF. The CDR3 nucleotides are TGTGCCAGCATGGGGGGGTTCTCTGGAAACACCATATATTTT.

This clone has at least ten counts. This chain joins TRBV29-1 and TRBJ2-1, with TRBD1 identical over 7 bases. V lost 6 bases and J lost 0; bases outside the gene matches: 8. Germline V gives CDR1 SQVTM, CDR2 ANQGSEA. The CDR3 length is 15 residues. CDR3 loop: CSVPQGSSSYNEQFF. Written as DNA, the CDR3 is TGCAGCGTCCCACAGGGGAGCAGCTCCTACAATGAGCAGTTCTTC.

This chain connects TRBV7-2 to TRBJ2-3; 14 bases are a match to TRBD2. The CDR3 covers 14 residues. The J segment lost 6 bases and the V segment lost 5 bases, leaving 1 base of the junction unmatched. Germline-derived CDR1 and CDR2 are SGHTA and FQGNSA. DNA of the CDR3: TGTGCCAGCAGCAGACTAGCGGGGGGGGATACGCAGTATTTT. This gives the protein CASSRLAGGDTQYF.

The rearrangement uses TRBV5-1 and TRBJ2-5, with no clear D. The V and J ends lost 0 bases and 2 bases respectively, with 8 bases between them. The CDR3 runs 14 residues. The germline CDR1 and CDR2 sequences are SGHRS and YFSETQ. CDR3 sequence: CASSLGTQQETQYF. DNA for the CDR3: TGCGCCAGCAGCTTGGGCACACAACAAGAGACCCAGTACTTC.

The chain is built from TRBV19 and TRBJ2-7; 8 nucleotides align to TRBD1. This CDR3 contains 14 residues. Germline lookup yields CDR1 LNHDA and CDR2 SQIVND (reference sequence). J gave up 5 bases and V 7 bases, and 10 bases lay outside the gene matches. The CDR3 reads CASTARQGRNEQYF. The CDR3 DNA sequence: TGTGCCAGTACTGCGAGACAGGGGAGGAACGAGCAGTACTTC.

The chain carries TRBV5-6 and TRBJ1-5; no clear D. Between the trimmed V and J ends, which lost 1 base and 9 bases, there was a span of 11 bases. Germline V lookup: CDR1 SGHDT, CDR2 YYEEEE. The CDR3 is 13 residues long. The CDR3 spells CASSLSEVTPQHF. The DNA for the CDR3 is TGTGCCAGCAGCTTGTCCGAGGTTACGCCCCAGCATTTT.

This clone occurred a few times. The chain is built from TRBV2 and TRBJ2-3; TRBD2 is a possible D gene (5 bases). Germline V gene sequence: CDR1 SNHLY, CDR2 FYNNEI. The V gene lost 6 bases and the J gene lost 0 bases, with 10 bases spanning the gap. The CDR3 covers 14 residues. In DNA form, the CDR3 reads TGTGCCAGCAGCCTGCGGGTTAGCACAGATACGCAGTATTTT. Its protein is CASSLRVSTDTQYF.

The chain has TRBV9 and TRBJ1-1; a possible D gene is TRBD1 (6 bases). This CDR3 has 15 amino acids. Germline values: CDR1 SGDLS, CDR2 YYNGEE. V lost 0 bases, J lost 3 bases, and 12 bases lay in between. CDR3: CASSVGAGADTEAFF. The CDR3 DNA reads TGTGCCAGCAGCGTAGGCGCAGGGGCGGACACTGAAGCTTTCTTT.

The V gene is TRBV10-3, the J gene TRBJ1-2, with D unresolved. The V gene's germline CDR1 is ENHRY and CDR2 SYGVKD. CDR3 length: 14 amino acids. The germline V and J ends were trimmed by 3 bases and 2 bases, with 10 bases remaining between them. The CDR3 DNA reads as TGTGCCATCAGTGATGAGACTAAAAACTATGGCTACACCTTC. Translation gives CAISDETKNYGYTF.

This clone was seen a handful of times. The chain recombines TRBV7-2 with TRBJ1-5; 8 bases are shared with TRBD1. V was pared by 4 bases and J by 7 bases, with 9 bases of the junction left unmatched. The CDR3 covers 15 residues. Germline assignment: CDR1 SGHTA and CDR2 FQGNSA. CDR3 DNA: TGTGCCAGCAGCTCCGGGACAGGCCCGGGGCAGCCCCAGCATTTT. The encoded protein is CASSSGTGPGQPQHF.

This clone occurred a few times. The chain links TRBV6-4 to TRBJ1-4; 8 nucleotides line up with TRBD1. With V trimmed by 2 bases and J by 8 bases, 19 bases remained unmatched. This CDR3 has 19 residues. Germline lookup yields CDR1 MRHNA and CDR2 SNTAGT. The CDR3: CASSDPEIGPRGPQEKLFF. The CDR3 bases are TGTGCCAGCAGTGACCCCGAGATCGGACCCAGGGGGCCCCAGGAAAAACTGTTTTTT.

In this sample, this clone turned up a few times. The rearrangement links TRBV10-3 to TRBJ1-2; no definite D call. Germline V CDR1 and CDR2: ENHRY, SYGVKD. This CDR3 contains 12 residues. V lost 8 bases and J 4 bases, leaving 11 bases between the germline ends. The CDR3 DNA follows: TGTGCCATCGGTCAACAGTTCTATGGCTACACCTTC. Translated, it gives CAIGQQFYGYTF.

The CDR3 DNA reads as TGTGCCAGCAGCACGGGACAGTCTAACTATGGCTACACCTTC. Amino acid sequence: CASSTGQSNYGYTF. The V call is TRBV5-6, the J call TRBJ1-2; 7 nucleotides line up with TRBD1. The V and J ends lost 4 bases and 0 bases, in that order; junction bases with no gene match: 3. Germline CDR1 is SGHDT and CDR2 is YYEEEE. The CDR3 consists of 14 residues.

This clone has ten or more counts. The CDR3 spells CASNRDSVYEQYF. CDR3 nucleotide sequence: TGTGCCAGCAATCGGGACTCCGTCTACGAGCAGTACTTC. The chain recombines TRBV7-9 with TRBJ2-7; possible D gene TRBD2, 6 bases. This CDR3 is built from 13 residues. Per germline, CDR1 SEHNR and CDR2 FQNEAQ (reference sequence). V was pared by 7 bases and J by 3 bases, with 13 bases between.

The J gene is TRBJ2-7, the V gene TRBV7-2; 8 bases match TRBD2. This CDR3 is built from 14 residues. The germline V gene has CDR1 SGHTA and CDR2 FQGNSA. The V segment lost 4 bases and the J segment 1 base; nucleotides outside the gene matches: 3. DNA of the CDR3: TGTGCCAGCAGCTCGGGGGGGTCGTCCTACGAGCAGTACTTC. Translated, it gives CASSSGGSSYEQYF.